This entry features one TCR beta chain sequence. This entry is derived from a study of blood T cell repertoires in COVID-19. Study-level background: PBMCs, B-cell-depleted T cells, or T cells were the source of the cDNA or gDNA that made up the material.

The length of the CDR3 is 14 residues. Germline V gives CDR1 SGHRS, CDR2 YFSETQ. Trimming cost V 0 bases and J 4 bases, with 10 bases left between them. Using immunoSEQ multiplex PCR, the repertoire was profiled, and TCRdb retains in-frame clones only, with some absent. The sample holds about 190,000 clones, over 75% seen once. The sequence was obtained from a woman at least 80 years old with active or convalescent COVID-19. Sequences were obtained from peripheral blood. V is TRBV5-1 and J is TRBJ2-5; D is possibly TRBD2 (5 bases). The CDR3 DNA is TGCGCCAGCAGCTTGGTTCGGGGTGGAGAGACCCAGTACTTC. Translated: CASSLVRGGETQYF.